The 26 T cell receptor beta chains in this list originate from one sample, sequenced in a study of T cells after yellow fever vaccination. TCRdb itself ran the 5' RACE reads through MiXCR, one entry per CDR3 protein. Here the sample spans 100,000 to 150,000 distinct CDR3 sequences, about 16% being singletons. The starting material was CD8+ T cells sorted from PBMCs, obtained 5 days after the yellow fever booster vaccination. All receptors come from a man younger than 35 who received the YFV17D yellow fever vaccine.

This clonotype was seen a few times. The chain recombines TRBV20-1 with TRBJ2-2, with TRBD1 identical over 8 bases. CDR3 length equals 15 residues. Unmatched junction bases numbered 6, after V lost 0 bases and J lost 6 bases. Germline loops: CDR1 DFQATT, CDR2 SNEGSKA (reference sequence). The CDR3 loop reads CSARERTGNAGELFF. The CDR3 DNA is TGCAGTGCTAGAGAAAGGACAGGGAATGCCGGGGAGCTGTTTTTT.

The sample holds a few counts of this clonotype. The chain joins TRBV4-1 to TRBJ2-1; D is possibly TRBD2 (7 bases). The CDR3 loop spans 19 amino acids. V was cut by 1 base and J by 4 bases, with 23 bases left in between. Germline V gives CDR1 MGHRA, CDR2 YSYEKL. DNA for the CDR3: TGCGCCAGCAGCCAAGCCGGGTCAGGCAGGGGAGGGATTTACAATGAGCAGTTCTTC. Its translation: CASSQAGSGRGGIYNEQFF.

The chain carries TRBV5-1 and TRBJ2-5; TRBD1 matches at 7 bases. Germline V lookup: CDR1 SGHRS, CDR2 YFSETQ. With V trimmed by 4 bases and J by 5 bases, 11 bases remained unmatched. The CDR3 covers 15 residues. Written as DNA, the CDR3 is TGCGCCAGCAGCCCGGAAGGGGGCCTGGTGGAGACCCAGTACTTC. It yields the protein CASSPEGGLVETQYF. The full variable domain, with the rest looked up from reference TRBV5-1 and TRBJ2-5, is KAGVTQTPRYLIKTRGQQVTLSCSPISGHRSVSWYQQTPGQGLQFLFEYFSETQRNKGNFPGRFSGRQFSNSRSEMNVSTLELGDSALYLCASSPEGGLVETQYFGPGTRLLVL.

CDR3 nucleotides: TGTGCCAGCAGCTTAACGGCTAGCGGGGGAGGAGATACGCAGTATTTT. Translation gives CASSLTASGGGDTQYF. The chain uses TRBV7-6 and TRBJ2-3; 10 bases agree with TRBD2. Losses at the gene ends were 2 bases for V and 5 bases for J; bases not matched to a gene: 7. The CDR3 is 16 amino acids. The germline CDR1 and CDR2 sequences are SGHVS and FNYEAQ.

This clonotype was seen repeatedly, ten times or more. J is TRBJ2-5 and V is TRBV5-6; no definite D call. CDR1 is SGHDT and CDR2 is YYEEEE in the germline V gene. Trimming left V 0 bases short and J 6 bases short, with 12 bases between. The CDR3 extends over 14 amino acids. In nucleotides, the CDR3 is TGTGCCAGCAGCTTGGACGGCCAGCTACAGACCCAGTACTTC. Residues: CASSLDGQLQTQYF.

The genes are TRBV7-8 and TRBJ2-1; D is unclear. Deletions cut 0 bases from V and 5 bases from J, with 14 bases between. Germline-derived CDR1 and CDR2 are SGHVS and FQNEAQ. The CDR3 loop spans 16 amino acids. This CDR3 reads CASSLARRITDNEQFF. The CDR3 DNA is TGTGCCAGCAGCTTAGCCAGACGCATAACAGACAATGAGCAGTTCTTC.

This clonotype showed up just a few times. The genes are TRBV6-2 or TRBV6-3 and TRBJ1-5, with TRBD1 matching 7 bases. This CDR3 has 14 residues. Germline V lookup: CDR1 MNHEY, CDR2 SVGEGT. The ends lost 6 bases at V and 6 bases at J; junction bases unmatched: 8. The CDR3 loop reads CASRTDRVGQPQHF. The CDR3 nucleotides are TGTGCCAGCAGAACCGACAGGGTTGGTCAGCCCCAGCATTTT.

The J gene is TRBJ2-7, the V gene TRBV11-2; no definite D call. The CDR3 length is 12 residues. V was clipped by 5 bases and J by 7 bases, with 12 bases between them. CDR1 is SGHAT, CDR2 FQNNGV, per germline. The CDR3 bases are TGTGCCAGCAGCCCCAGTGGGCATGAGCAGTACTTC. Its protein product is CASSPSGHEQYF.

V is TRBV19 and J is TRBJ2-2; D gene unclear. In germline, CDR1 is LNHDA, CDR2 SQIVND (reference sequence). The CDR3 is 11 residues long. Trimming cost V 9 bases and J 7 bases, with 9 bases left between them. The CDR3 DNA reads TGTGCCAGCCGGCTTGGCGGGGAGCTGTTTTTT. This gives the protein CASRLGGELFF.

Only a few counts were recorded for this clonotype. The chain carries TRBV6-2 or TRBV6-3 and TRBJ1-2; 8 nucleotides line up with TRBD1. CDR3 length equals 15 residues. Looked up from germline, CDR1 is MNHEY and CDR2 is SVGEGT. The ends lost 6 bases at V and 7 bases at J; junction bases unmatched: 13. CDR3 bases: TGTGCCAGCAGCCCCTTGAGACAGGGGCTTGGTGGCTACACCTTC. Its protein product is CASSPLRQGLGGYTF.

The chain is built from TRBV9 and TRBJ2-3; D is uncertain. V was cut by 0 bases and J by 0 bases, with 11 bases left in between. The CDR3 covers 16 residues. The germline V gene encodes CDR1 SGDLS and CDR2 YYNGEE. The CDR3 protein is CASSVANGESTDTQYF. In DNA form, the CDR3 reads TGTGCCAGCAGCGTAGCTAATGGGGAAAGCACAGATACGCAGTATTTT.

This clonotype appeared many times. The chain couples TRBV4-3 to TRBJ2-7; D could derive from TRBD1 or TRBD2 (6 bases each). CDR3 size: 14 residues. Trimming took off 4 bases at V and 2 bases at J, with 12 bases between the two ends. Germline V gives CDR1 LGHNA, CDR2 YSLEER. CDR3 in amino acids: CASSRGGGTYEQYF. As DNA, the CDR3 is TGCGCCAGCAGCCGCGGAGGGGGGACCTACGAGCAGTACTTC.

The chain is built from TRBV12-3 or TRBV12-4 and TRBJ1-2; D is perhaps TRBD1 (5 bases). The CDR3 is made up of 16 amino acids. Deletions cut 3 bases from V and 4 bases from J, with 18 bases between. The CDR3 protein is CASSFFLQDPPYGYTF. CDR3 nucleotide sequence: TGTGCCAGCAGTTTCTTCCTACAGGATCCTCCCTATGGCTACACCTTC.

In its sample, this clonotype was seen many times. The chain has TRBV4-2 and TRBJ2-5; weak D call: TRBD1 (7 bases). There are 14 residues in the CDR3. Germline-derived CDR1 and CDR2 are LGHNA and YNFKEQ. Trimming removed 3 bases from V and 2 bases from J, with 10 bases in between. The CDR3 coding sequence is TGTGCCAGCAGCCACTCAGGGGGGCAAGAGACCCAGTACTTC. Protein product: CASSHSGGQETQYF.

This clonotype was counted many times. V gene TRBV4-1 combines with J gene TRBJ2-4; TRBD1 is a possible D gene (6 bases). CDR3 length: 16 residues. The V gene lost 4 bases and the J gene lost 9 bases, with 22 bases spanning the gap. Germline V lookup: CDR1 MGHRA, CDR2 YSYEKL. The CDR3 loop is CASSPYIGEAGVIQYF. CDR3 sequence (DNA): TGCGCCAGCAGCCCCTATATTGGTGAGGCAGGGGTCATTCAGTACTTC.

This clonotype was recorded a few times. V is TRBV5-6 and J is TRBJ1-1, with TRBD1 matching over 9 bases. Per the germline V gene, CDR1 is SGHDT and CDR2 is YYEEEE. There are 13 residues in the CDR3. V gave up 2 bases and J gave up 5 bases; unmatched junction bases: 1. Here the CDR3 DNA reads TGTGCCAGCAGCTTCGGGACAGGGACTGAAGCTTTCTTT. Its translation: CASSFGTGTEAFF. Full variable domain (missing parts from reference TRBV5-6 and TRBJ1-1): DAGVTQSPTHLIKTRGQQVTLRCSPKSGHDTVSWYQQALGQGPQFIFQYYEEEERQRGNFPDRFSGHQFPNYSSELNVNALLLGDSALYLCASSFGTGTEAFFGQGTRLTVV.

The V gene is TRBV27, the J gene TRBJ2-7; the D gene is possibly TRBD2 (6 bases). Per the germline V gene, CDR1 is MNHEY and CDR2 is SMNVEV (reference sequence). Deletions cut 8 bases from V and 4 bases from J, with 12 bases between. The CDR3 has 12 amino acids. CDR3 region: CASGFGGYEQYF. The DNA of the CDR3 is TGTGCCAGCGGGTTTGGGGGGTACGAGCAGTACTTC.

This chain uses TRBV3-1 with TRBJ2-5; 9 bases agree with TRBD2. The length of the CDR3 is 15 residues. Germline V gene lookup returns CDR1 LGHDT and CDR2 YNNKEL (reference sequence). Trimming removed 4 bases from V and 5 bases from J; junction bases left unmatched: 8. The CDR3 is CASSPKAGGQETQYF. Written as DNA, the CDR3 is TGTGCCAGCAGCCCCAAGGCGGGGGGGCAGGAGACCCAGTACTTC.

V usage is TRBV27 and J usage is TRBJ1-5; D is perhaps TRBD1 (5 bases). Germline CDR1 reads MNHEY; CDR2 reads SMNVEV (reference sequence). Trimming took off 5 bases at V and 4 bases at J, with 12 bases between the two ends. The length of the CDR3 is 14 residues. The CDR3 is CASSRQSQNQPQHF. The DNA of the CDR3 is TGTGCCAGCAGTCGACAGTCCCAAAATCAGCCCCAGCATTTT.

This rearrangement joins TRBV25-1 to TRBJ2-5, with D possibly being TRBD1 (6 bases). Germline CDR1 is MGHDK and CDR2 is SYGVNS. Between the trimmed V and J ends, which lost 6 bases and 5 bases, there was a span of 13 bases. This CDR3 spans 13 amino acids. The CDR3 region is CASSPDRRETQYF. The CDR3 region has the DNA TGTGCCAGCAGCCCGGACAGAAGGGAGACCCAGTACTTC.

This clonotype was seen a few times. V and J are TRBV6-5 and TRBJ1-2; tentatively, D is TRBD1 (5 bases). CDR1 and CDR2 from the germline V gene are MNHEY and SVGAGI. Trimming pared 2 bases from V and 8 bases from J, leaving 18 bases between. The CDR3 runs to 15 residues. CDR3 nucleotide sequence: TGTGCCAGCAGTTACAGTCAGGGCTCCATAGAAGGCTACACCTTC. Its translation: CASSYSQGSIEGYTF.

This clonotype was detected only a few times. The genes are TRBV15 and TRBJ2-1; D unresolved. The V end lost 7 bases, the J end lost 4 bases, and 11 bases lay between the germline ends. Germline CDR1 reads LNHNV; CDR2 reads YYDKDF (reference sequence). This CDR3 region has 13 residues. The CDR3 sequence is CATTWSGYNEQFF. The CDR3 bases are TGTGCCACCACCTGGTCGGGTTACAATGAGCAGTTCTTC.

The V gene is TRBV12-3 or TRBV12-4, the J gene TRBJ2-5; D might be TRBD1 or TRBD2, each matching 6 bases. The length of the CDR3 is 14 residues. V lost 5 bases and J lost 5, with 15 bases in between. For the CDR3, the DNA is TGTGCCAGCAGTCCCTCGGGGGCTGCGGAGACCCAGTACTTC. Residues: CASSPSGAAETQYF.

This clonotype was observed a handful of times. The rearrangement joins TRBV29-1 to TRBJ2-1; 9 bases are a match to TRBD1. From germline, CDR1 is SQVTM and CDR2 ANQGSEA. This CDR3 has 16 residues. V dropped 8 bases and J dropped 0; count of bases not matched to a gene: 11. The CDR3 loop is CSTTPPGQGSYNEQFF. The CDR3 nucleotides are TGCAGCACTACCCCTCCGGGACAGGGCTCCTACAATGAGCAGTTCTTC.

This clonotype was seen only a few times. The chain uses TRBV2 and TRBJ2-5; TRBD1 or TRBD2 may be the D gene (5 bases each). Trimming pared 3 bases from V and 1 base from J, leaving 12 bases between. Germline V CDR1 and CDR2: SNHLY, FYNNEI. The CDR3 extends over 15 amino acids. CDR3 protein: CASSDRGVAQETQYF. Here the CDR3 DNA reads TGTGCCAGCAGTGATCGAGGGGTTGCCCAAGAGACCCAGTACTTC. Based on the CDR3 plus reference TRBV2 and TRBJ2-5, the full variable domain is EPEVTQTPSHQVTQMGQEVILRCVPISNHLYFYWYRQILGQKVEFLVSFYNNEISEKSEIFDDQFSVERPDGSNFTLKIRSTKLEDSAMYFCASSDRGVAQETQYFGPGTRLLVL.

The chain is built from TRBV4-3 and TRBJ1-1; D remains ambiguous. Germline V lookup: CDR1 LGHNA, CDR2 YSLEER. The length of the CDR3 is 13 residues. V was shortened by 5 bases and J by 4 bases, with 11 bases between the two germline ends. The CDR3 protein is CASSTSLGTEAFF. The CDR3 DNA reads TGCGCCAGCAGCACCTCCCTCGGCACTGAAGCTTTCTTT.